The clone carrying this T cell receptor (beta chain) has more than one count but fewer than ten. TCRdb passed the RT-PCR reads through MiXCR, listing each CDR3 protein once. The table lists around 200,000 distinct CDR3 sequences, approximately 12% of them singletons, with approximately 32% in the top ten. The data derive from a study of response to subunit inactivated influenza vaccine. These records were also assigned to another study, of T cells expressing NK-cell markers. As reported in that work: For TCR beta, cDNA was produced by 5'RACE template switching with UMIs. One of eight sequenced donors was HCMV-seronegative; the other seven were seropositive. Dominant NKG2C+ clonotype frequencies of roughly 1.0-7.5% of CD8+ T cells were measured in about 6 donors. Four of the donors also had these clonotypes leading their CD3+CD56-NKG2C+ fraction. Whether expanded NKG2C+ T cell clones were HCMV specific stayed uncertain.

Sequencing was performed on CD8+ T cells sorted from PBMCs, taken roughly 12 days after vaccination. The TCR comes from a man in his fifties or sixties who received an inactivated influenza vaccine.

CDR3 loop: CASSRVGRASETQYF. CDR3 nucleotide sequence: TGTGCCAGCAGCCGAGTGGGACGGGCATCGGAGACCCAGTACTTC. This chain joins TRBV7-3 and TRBJ2-5; TRBD1 or TRBD2 may be the D gene (5 bases each). Between the trimmed V and J ends, which lost 5 bases and 5 bases, there was a span of 18 bases. Germline values: CDR1 SGHTA, CDR2 FQGTGA. The CDR3 covers 15 residues.